This entry concerns a single T cell receptor (beta chain). These data come from a study of CD8 T cells in Susac syndrome. Reverse transcription of roughly 0.5 to 1 ug RNA used random hexamers. In TCRdb, the immunoSEQ multiplex PCR reads were re-called with MiXCR into one record per CDR3 protein. The repertoire holds 330,000 or so distinct CDR3 sequences, with roughly 90% as singletons. Germline CDR1 is MNHEY and CDR2 is SVGEGT. The CDR3 has 17 amino acids. V was pared by 6 bases and J by 0 bases, with 17 bases between. The chain couples TRBV6-2 or TRBV6-3 to TRBJ2-2; no clear D. What was sequenced was CD8+ T cells from PBMCs. This clonotype was obtained from a human donor with multiple sclerosis. Written as DNA, the CDR3 is TGTGCCAGCAGCTCGGGTCGAGAGTCCGCGAACACCGGGGAGCTGTTTTTT. Protein sequence: CASSSGRESANTGELFF.